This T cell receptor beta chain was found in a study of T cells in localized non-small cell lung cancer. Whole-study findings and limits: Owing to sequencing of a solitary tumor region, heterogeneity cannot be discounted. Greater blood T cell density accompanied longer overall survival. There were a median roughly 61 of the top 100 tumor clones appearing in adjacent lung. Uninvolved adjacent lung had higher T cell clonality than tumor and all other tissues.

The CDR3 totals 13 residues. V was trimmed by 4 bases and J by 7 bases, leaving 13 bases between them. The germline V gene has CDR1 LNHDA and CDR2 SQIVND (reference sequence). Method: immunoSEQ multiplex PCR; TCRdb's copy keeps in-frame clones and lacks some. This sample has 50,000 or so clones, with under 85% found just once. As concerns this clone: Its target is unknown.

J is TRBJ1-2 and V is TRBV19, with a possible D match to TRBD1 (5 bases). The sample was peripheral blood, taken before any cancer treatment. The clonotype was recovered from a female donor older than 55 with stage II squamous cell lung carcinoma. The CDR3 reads CASSRDEVSGYTF. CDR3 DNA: TGTGCCAGTAGTAGGGACGAGGTCTCTGGCTACACCTTC.